The TCR beta chain described here comes from a study of T cell changes during pregnancy in multiple sclerosis (dated by TCRdb to the late 2010s). Study-level background: Changes in the T cell repertoire over the course of pregnancy were examined in this study in women with multiple sclerosis.

A remark on this clone: Its specific antigen is unknown. No qualities accompany the bases; no much larger clone lies one base away.

Library construction relied on the immunoSEQ multiplex PCR assay. What TCRdb holds here is the immuneACCESS table cut down to in-frame rearrangements. Part of the clones is not present; checked against another copy, under half of the missing clones reflect an unresolved V gene, and the others are unexplained. The sample table shows about 59,000 clones, and about 87% are seen once. Almost 0.9% of the sample is held by the ten biggest clonotypes. The CDR3 measures 15 amino acids from cysteine to phenylalanine. Just CDR3 DNA is preserved here, 45 bases in frame from base 1. CDR1 and CDR2 are drawn from the germline V gene: SGHRS, YFSETQ. Relative to germline, V is missing 6 bases and J is missing 10 bases, with 12 bases of the junction outside any gene match.

The V gene is TRBV5-1 and the J gene is TRBJ2-1; 11 junctional bases match TRBD2. This sequence originates from a female donor in good health, enrolled as a control in a pregnancy study. The source material was peripheral blood, sampled in the first trimester of pregnancy. The encoded CDR3 is CASTAGVAGGREQFF. The DNA sequence is given as TGCGCCAGCACCGCGGGGGTAGCGGGGGGGCGGGAGCAGTTCTTC.